Each of the 7 T cell receptor beta chains below was sequenced from the same sample in a study of cytomegalovirus exposure and HLA in healthy donors. PCR was performed using 60 Vbeta and 13 Jbeta primers. Here immunoSEQ multiplex PCR was the method, and the copy in TCRdb shows in-frame clones only, minus some. This table has some 120,000 clones, roughly three fifths appearing once. Sequencing used PBMCs. All receptors come from a woman aged 40 to 55 in good health and CMV-seropositive.

V is TRBV11-2 and J is TRBJ2-5; 7 positions match TRBD2. The germline V gene encodes CDR1 SGHAT and CDR2 FQNNGV. The CDR3 totals 13 residues. Trimming cost V 4 bases and J 3 bases; bases outside gene matches: 2. The CDR3 here is CASSSGLEETQYF. CDR3 nucleotide sequence: TGTGCCAGCAGCTCCGGACTAGAAGAGACCCAGTACTTC.

J is TRBJ2-1 and V is TRBV2, with 15 bases fitting TRBD2. This CDR3 contains 16 residues. With 8 bases clipped from V and 3 bases from J, the junction kept 5 bases outside the gene matches. CDR1 and CDR2 (germline): SNHLY, FYNNEI. CDR3 sequence (DNA): TGTGCCAGCCCAGGACTAGCGGGAGGGATCTACAATGAGCAGTTCTTC. It codes for CASPGLAGGIYNEQFF.

This clone was detected only a few times. The chain joins TRBV6-1 to TRBJ2-5; 8 positions match TRBD1. The length of the CDR3 is 15 residues. CDR1 is MNHNS and CDR2 is SASEGT in the germline V gene. With V trimmed by 4 bases and J by 4 bases, 8 bases remained unmatched. As DNA, the CDR3 is TGTGCCAGCAGTGGAGTGTTCGACAGGGGAGAGACCCAGTACTTC. The encoded protein is CASSGVFDRGETQYF.

The chain combines TRBV6-6 with TRBJ1-2, with no clear D. V shed 5 bases and J shed 7 bases, with 11 bases lying between them. The CDR3 sequence is 12 residues long. From germline, CDR1 is MNHNY and CDR2 SVGAGI (reference sequence). CDR3 coding DNA: TGTGCCAGCAGTCCTTGGGGAGCTGGCTACACCTTC. Amino acids: CASSPWGAGYTF.

CDR3 sequence (DNA): TGTGCCAGCACTCCTGGACAGGGGAGGTGGGACGAGCAGTACTTC. Protein sequence: CASTPGQGRWDEQYF. The V gene is TRBV2, the J gene TRBJ2-7; TRBD1 agrees at 9 bases. With V trimmed by 7 bases and J by 5 bases, 12 bases remained unmatched. The CDR3 totals 15 residues. Germline CDR1 is SNHLY and CDR2 is FYNNEI.

The chain recombines TRBV11-1 with TRBJ2-1; 11 bases are shared with TRBD2. This CDR3 comprises 15 residues. J lost 4 bases, V lost 3 bases, and 2 bases had no gene match. CDR1 and CDR2 from the germline V gene are SGHAT and FQDESV (reference sequence). CDR3 amino acids: CASSLGTSGYNEQFF. The CDR3 DNA follows: TGTGCCAGCAGCTTGGGGACTAGCGGATACAATGAGCAGTTCTTC.

The V call is TRBV7-3, the J call TRBJ2-2; D is perhaps TRBD2 (5 bases). With 4 bases removed from V and 2 bases from J, the gap between germline ends came to 5 bases. Germline loops: CDR1 SGHTA, CDR2 FQGTGA. There are 13 residues in the CDR3. CDR3 nucleotides: TGTGCCAGCAGCTCGGGAAACACCGGGGAGCTGTTTTTT. Protein: CASSSGNTGELFF.